These 17 T cell receptor beta chains came from one sample sequenced in a study of CD8+CD57+ T cells in acquired aplastic anemia. The patients chosen for sequencing had shown expansion of CD8+CD57+ cells (detected by flow cytometry). Profiles of TCR beta VDJ and CDR3 were generated from a genomic DNA template. From the reads, TCRdb called clonotypes with MiXCR, one entry per CDR3 protein. The top ten hold 2.6% of the sample, which has around 120,000 distinct CDR3 sequences, less than 50% seen once. Material: sorted CD4+, CD8+, or CD8+CD57+ T cells (not recorded which) from PBMCs. The receptors shown here come from a human donor with aplastic anemia.

At least ten counts were recorded for this clonotype. J is TRBJ2-2 and V is TRBV5-1; D remains ambiguous. The germline V gene has CDR1 SGHRS and CDR2 YFSETQ. The CDR3 contains 14 residues. The V end lost 4 bases, the J end lost 1 base, and 8 bases lay between the germline ends. The CDR3 nucleotides read TGCGCCAGCAGCACAGCAGGGAACACCGGGGAGCTGTTTTTT. Translated: CASSTAGNTGELFF.

This clonotype came up a few times. The CDR3, as DNA: TGTGCCTGGGACAAGCGGGGGGGCCAAGAGACCCAGTACTTC. Protein sequence: CAWDKRGGQETQYF. The genes are TRBV30 and TRBJ2-5; 10 positions agree with TRBD2. Germline CDR1 reads GTSNPN; CDR2 reads SVGIG (reference sequence). The length of the CDR3 is 14 residues. The V gene end was trimmed by 5 bases and the J gene end by 1 base; junction bases not matched to a gene: 4.

This clonotype was detected a few times. The chain is built from TRBV27 and TRBJ2-5; D is possibly TRBD1 (6 bases). The CDR3 loop spans 17 amino acids. Germline V gene sequence: CDR1 MNHEY, CDR2 SMNVEV (reference sequence). V was cut by 2 bases and J by 2 bases, with 18 bases left in between. The CDR3 sequence is CASSLNIGGGGQETQYF. CDR3 DNA sequence: TGTGCCAGCAGTTTAAATATTGGGGGCGGCGGACAAGAGACCCAGTACTTC.

This clonotype was picked up a small number of times. The chain uses TRBV25-1 and TRBJ1-6; unclear D gene. CDR1 and CDR2 (germline): MGHDK, SYGVNS. CDR3 size: 16 residues. Trimming removed 3 bases from V and 0 bases from J, with 9 bases in between. CDR3 residues: CASSDSLSSYNSPLHF. In DNA, the CDR3 is TGTGCCAGCAGTGACAGTCTTAGCTCCTATAATTCACCCCTCCACTTT.

CDR3 sequence reads: CASSLTSGGAGEQFF. The CDR3 coding sequence is TGTGCCAGCAGCCTGACTAGCGGGGGGGCCGGTGAGCAGTTCTTC. This chain uses TRBV4-2 with TRBJ2-1, with 14 nucleotides matching TRBD2. Losses at the gene ends were 4 bases for V and 9 bases for J; bases not matched to a gene: 5. Germline-derived CDR1 and CDR2 are LGHNA and YNFKEQ. This CDR3 comprises 15 residues.

This clonotype was counted a few times. The gene calls are TRBV3-1 and TRBJ2-1; D is perhaps TRBD2 (6 bases). Trimming left V 4 bases short and J 4 bases short, with 11 bases between. This CDR3 region has 14 residues. Germline values: CDR1 LGHDT, CDR2 YNNKEL (reference sequence). The chain's CDR3 is CASSPGTSYNEQFF. DNA of the CDR3: TGTGCCAGCAGCCCCGGGACTTCTTACAATGAGCAGTTCTTC.

V gene TRBV2 combines with J gene TRBJ2-6; 7 bases line up with TRBD1. This CDR3 spans 15 amino acids. With 9 bases clipped from V and 0 bases from J, the junction kept 5 bases outside the gene matches. Germline V gives CDR1 SNHLY, CDR2 FYNNEI. CDR3 nucleotide sequence: TGTGCCAGTACGACAGGGACCTCTGGGGCCAACGTCCTGACTTTC. Its protein product is CASTTGTSGANVLTF.

In the case of this clonotype: Compared with germline, one end of the junction differs, possibly owing to a read error. The chain carries TRBV4-3 and TRBJ1-1; unclear D gene. Germline V CDR1 and CDR2: LGHNA, YSLEER. This CDR3 is built from 16 residues. In nucleotides, the CDR3 is TGCGCCAACAGCCAAGATTCAATATCGGGTAACACTGAAGCTTTCTTT. This translates into CANSQDSISGNTEAFF.

Remarks on this clonotype: The junction does not match germline at one end; this may be a read error. The chain carries TRBV9 and TRBJ1-4, with a weak D call TRBD1 (5 bases). This CDR3 comprises 16 residues. CDR1 and CDR2 (germline): SGDLS, YYNGEE. The CDR3 here is CASSVDVEGLNEELFF. CDR3 sequence (DNA): TGTGCCAGCAGCGTAGACGTCGAGGGGCTCAATGAAGAACTGTTTTTT.

This clonotype turned up a few times. The chain couples TRBV18 to TRBJ1-1, with D perhaps matching TRBD1 (5 bases). The CDR3 length is 14 residues. The germline V and J ends were trimmed by 6 bases and 1 base, with 12 bases remaining between them. The germline V gene has CDR1 KGHSH and CDR2 LQKENI. DNA for the CDR3: TGTGCCAGCTCCGGGGGGTTTAAGAACACTGAAGCTTTCTTT. Translating it yields CASSGGFKNTEAFF.

This clonotype was counted ten times or more. The rearrangement joins TRBV20-1 to TRBJ1-2; weak D call: TRBD1 (5 bases). The ends were cut back, 3 bases at V and 6 bases at J, with 14 bases in the middle. The CDR3 is made up of 13 amino acids. CDR1 and CDR2 (germline): DFQATT, SNEGSKA (reference sequence). The DNA of the CDR3 is TGCAGTGCTAGGGGGGTGGGAACAGATGGCTACACCTTC. Protein: CSARGVGTDGYTF.

The CDR3 DNA reads as TGTGCCAGCATCCAGGGAGGTCCGAACACTGAAGCTTTCTTT. This gives the protein CASIQGGPNTEAFF. The chain couples TRBV28 to TRBJ1-1; TRBD1 is a possible D gene (5 bases). V was pared by 7 bases and J by 1 base, with 13 bases between. Germline V gene sequence: CDR1 MDHEN, CDR2 SYDVKM. This CDR3 has 14 residues.

This clonotype was recorded a few times. This rearrangement joins TRBV11-2 to TRBJ2-1, with 12 bases identical to TRBD2. This CDR3 has 17 residues. V lost 1 base, J lost 8 bases, and 9 bases stayed unmatched. Germline CDR1 reads SGHAT; CDR2 reads FQNNGV. The CDR3 DNA reads as TGTGCCAGCAGCTTAGGTTCGCTAGCGGGGGGGCCCTATGAGCAGTTCTTC. Amino acid sequence: CASSLGSLAGGPYEQFF.

This clonotype has at least ten counts. This chain connects TRBV19 to TRBJ2-5; a possible D gene is TRBD2 (7 bases). V was cut by 5 bases and J by 2 bases, with 18 bases left in between. The CDR3 is 16 residues long. CDR1 is LNHDA and CDR2 is SQIVND in the germline V gene (reference sequence). This CDR3 reads CASSSSGGGPQETQYF. In nucleotides, the CDR3 is TGTGCCAGTAGTTCCTCTGGCGGGGGCCCTCAAGAGACCCAGTACTTC.

This clonotype appeared a single time. At one end, the junction sequence differs from germline, possibly due to a read error. J is TRBJ1-2 and V is TRBV7-2; D is possibly TRBD1 (5 bases). This CDR3 region has 14 residues. Germline V gives CDR1 SGHTA, CDR2 FQGNSA. The CDR3 is CASSLDGGYYGYTF. CDR3 bases: TGCGCCAGCAGCTTAGATGGGGGTTACTATGGCTACACCTTC. Complete variable domain (other parts from reference TRBV7-2 and TRBJ1-2): GAGVSQSPSNKVTEKGKDVELRCDPISGHTALYWYRQSLGQGLEFLIYFQGNSAPDKSGLPSDRFSAERTGGSVSTLTIQRTQQEDSAVYLCASSLDGGYYGYTFGSGTRLTVV.

The J gene is TRBJ1-1, the V gene TRBV20-1; the match to TRBD1 covers 7 bases. The length of the CDR3 is 14 residues. The ends lost 4 bases at V and 4 bases at J; junction bases unmatched: 9. Germline V gene data show CDR1 as DFQATT and CDR2 as SNEGSKA (reference sequence). The CDR3 loop is CSANHRDSRTEAFF. The CDR3 DNA reads TGCAGTGCTAACCACCGGGACAGTCGCACTGAAGCTTTCTTT.

Of note for this clonotype: This may arise from a read error, as a much more abundant clone is one base away. J is TRBJ2-7 and V is TRBV6-1, with D possibly TRBD2 on 6 matching bases. V shed 6 bases and J shed 3 bases, with 12 bases lying between them. CDR1 and CDR2 (germline): MNHNS, SASEGT. This CDR3 has 13 amino acids. CDR3 amino acids: CASRREEGYEQYF. The DNA of the CDR3 is TGTGCCAGCAGGAGGGAGGAGGGCTACGAGCAGTACTTC.